This TCR beta chain was retrieved from a study of post-analysis software for immune sequencing data. Turning to the study itself: Both relapsing-remitting and secondary progressive multiple sclerosis featured among the disease courses, as did progressive-relapsing multiple sclerosis. Study conclusions and caveats: Comparison of patients with controls showed about 5 TRBV segments more frequent in patients, TRBV5-6, TRBV5-1 and TRBV20-1 among them.

Looked up from germline, CDR1 is SGHTA and CDR2 is FQGNSA. The CDR3 consists of 15 residues. J was trimmed by 5 bases and V by 3 bases; bases with no gene match: 6. Tagging with unique molecular identifiers was a feature of the TCR beta cDNA libraries. TCRdb passed the PCR reads through MiXCR, listing each CDR3 protein once. Counted here are over 250,000 distinct CDR3 sequences, just over 35% occurring once; the ten biggest clones make up 4% to 6%. For this clonotype: Antigen specificity is unknown.

The TCR comes from a girl aged 5-17 years with multiple sclerosis. Sequencing input: blood. The chain uses TRBV7-2 and TRBJ1-4, with 7 bases that match TRBD1. The CDR3 sequence is CASSFQTGKNEKLFF. The CDR3 DNA sequence: TGTGCCAGCAGCTTCCAGACAGGGAAGAATGAAAAACTGTTTTTT.